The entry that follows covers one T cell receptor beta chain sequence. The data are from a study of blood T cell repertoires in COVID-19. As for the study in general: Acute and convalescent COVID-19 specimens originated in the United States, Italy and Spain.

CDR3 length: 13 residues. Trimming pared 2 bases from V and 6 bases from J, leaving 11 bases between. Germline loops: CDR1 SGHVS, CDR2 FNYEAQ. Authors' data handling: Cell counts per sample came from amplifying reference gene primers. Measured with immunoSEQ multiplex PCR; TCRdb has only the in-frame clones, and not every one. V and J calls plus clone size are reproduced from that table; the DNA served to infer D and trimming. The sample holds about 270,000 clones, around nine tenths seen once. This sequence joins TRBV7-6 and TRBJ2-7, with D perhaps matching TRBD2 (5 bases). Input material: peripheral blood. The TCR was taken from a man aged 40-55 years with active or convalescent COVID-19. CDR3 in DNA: TGTGCCAGCAGCTTATCAGGAGGTAGCGAGCAGTACTTC. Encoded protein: CASSLSGGSEQYF.